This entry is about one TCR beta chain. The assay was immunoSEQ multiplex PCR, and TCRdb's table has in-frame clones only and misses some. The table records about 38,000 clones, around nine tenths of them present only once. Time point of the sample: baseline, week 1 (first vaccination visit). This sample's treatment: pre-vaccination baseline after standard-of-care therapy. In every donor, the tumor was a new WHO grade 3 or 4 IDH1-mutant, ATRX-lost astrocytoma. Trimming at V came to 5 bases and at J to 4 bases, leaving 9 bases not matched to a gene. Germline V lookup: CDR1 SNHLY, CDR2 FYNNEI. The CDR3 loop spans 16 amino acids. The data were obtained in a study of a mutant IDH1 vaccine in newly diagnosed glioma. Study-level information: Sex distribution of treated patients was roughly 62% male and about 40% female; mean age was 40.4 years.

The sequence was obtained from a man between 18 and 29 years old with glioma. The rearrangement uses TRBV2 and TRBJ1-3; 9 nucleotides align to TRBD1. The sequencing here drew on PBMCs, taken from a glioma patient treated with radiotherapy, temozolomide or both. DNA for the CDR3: TGTGCCAGCAGTTCACAGGGGGCGCTGACCGGAAACACCATATATTTT. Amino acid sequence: CASSSQGALTGNTIYF. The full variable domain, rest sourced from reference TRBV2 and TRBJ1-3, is EPEVTQTPSHQVTQMGQEVILRCVPISNHLYFYWYRQILGQKVEFLVSFYNNEISEKSEIFDDQFSVERPDGSNFTLKIRSTKLEDSAMYFCASSSQGALTGNTIYFGEGSWLTVV.